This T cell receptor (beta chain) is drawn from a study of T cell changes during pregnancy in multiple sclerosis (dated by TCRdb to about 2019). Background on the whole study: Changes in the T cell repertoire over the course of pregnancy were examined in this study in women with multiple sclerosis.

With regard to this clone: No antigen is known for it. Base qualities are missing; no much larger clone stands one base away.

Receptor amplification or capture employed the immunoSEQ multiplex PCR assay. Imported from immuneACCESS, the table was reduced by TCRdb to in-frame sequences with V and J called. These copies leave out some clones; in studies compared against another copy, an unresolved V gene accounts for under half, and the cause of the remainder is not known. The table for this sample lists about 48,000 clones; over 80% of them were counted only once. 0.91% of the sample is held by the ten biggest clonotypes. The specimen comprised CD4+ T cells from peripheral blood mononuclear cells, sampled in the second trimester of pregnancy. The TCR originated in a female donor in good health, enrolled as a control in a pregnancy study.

DNA sequence: TGTGCCAGTAGTATGGGGGGACAGTCTCAGTACTTC. Translation gives CASSMGGQSQYF. The chain is made from TRBV19 and TRBJ2-7; a tentative D match to TRBD1 spans 7 bases. CDR1 and CDR2 are read off the germline V gene (reference sequence) as LNHDA and SQIVND. V loses 3 bases of germline sequence and J loses 10 bases, and the interval between the two ends is 13 bases. The CDR3 holds 12 amino acids from the cysteine to the phenylalanine. Of all the DNA, just the CDR3 is kept, 36 bases in frame from base 1.